The clone carrying this TCR beta chain came up many times. The data derive from a study of T-cell reconstitution after alpha-beta-depleted transplantation in children. Researchers prepared the TCRbeta library using unique molecular identifiers, the study reports. TCRdb re-analysed the PCR reads in MiXCR, keeping a single row per CDR3 protein. The sample shows about 200,000 distinct CDR3 sequences, more than 12% of them seen only once. With 7 bases removed from V and 6 bases from J, the gap between germline ends came to 15 bases. CDR3 length: 12 residues. Germline V gene lookup returns CDR1 DFQATT and CDR2 SNEGSKA (reference sequence).

The J gene is TRBJ1-2, the V gene TRBV20-1, with D unclear. The TCR was taken from a human donor who donated a stem cell graft to a child with acute lymphoblastic leukemia. The sample was PBMCs from the stem cell graft donor, taken from the stem cell graft. The CDR3 sequence: CSDYRIRDGYTF. The CDR3 DNA reads TGCAGTGACTACCGCATCCGGGATGGCTACACCTTC.